This T cell receptor beta chain was captured by sequencing in a study of T cells in Graves' hyperthyroidism and ophthalmopathy. Amplification yielded TCR beta CDR3 regions, with RNA transcripts as the source. Carried out on the TCR CDR3, a first-round RT-PCR used the HTBI primer set. TCRdb re-analysed the multiplex PCR reads in MiXCR, keeping a single row per CDR3 protein. Among about 420,000 distinct CDR3 sequences, more than 15% were seen once, and the ten largest hold roughly 15%. This CDR3 is built from 15 residues. The V gene's germline CDR1 is SEHNR and CDR2 FQNEAQ (reference sequence). Trimming pared 6 bases from V and 2 bases from J, leaving 16 bases between.

The receptor was derived from a woman between 18 and 29 years old with Graves' hyperthyroidism. Sequences were obtained from blood. The chain carries TRBV7-9 and TRBJ1-1, with a possible D match to TRBD1 (5 bases). The CDR3, as DNA: TGTGCCAGCAGAGCATCCGGGGGAAAAAACACTGAAGCTTTCTTT. Its protein product is CASRASGGKNTEAFF.